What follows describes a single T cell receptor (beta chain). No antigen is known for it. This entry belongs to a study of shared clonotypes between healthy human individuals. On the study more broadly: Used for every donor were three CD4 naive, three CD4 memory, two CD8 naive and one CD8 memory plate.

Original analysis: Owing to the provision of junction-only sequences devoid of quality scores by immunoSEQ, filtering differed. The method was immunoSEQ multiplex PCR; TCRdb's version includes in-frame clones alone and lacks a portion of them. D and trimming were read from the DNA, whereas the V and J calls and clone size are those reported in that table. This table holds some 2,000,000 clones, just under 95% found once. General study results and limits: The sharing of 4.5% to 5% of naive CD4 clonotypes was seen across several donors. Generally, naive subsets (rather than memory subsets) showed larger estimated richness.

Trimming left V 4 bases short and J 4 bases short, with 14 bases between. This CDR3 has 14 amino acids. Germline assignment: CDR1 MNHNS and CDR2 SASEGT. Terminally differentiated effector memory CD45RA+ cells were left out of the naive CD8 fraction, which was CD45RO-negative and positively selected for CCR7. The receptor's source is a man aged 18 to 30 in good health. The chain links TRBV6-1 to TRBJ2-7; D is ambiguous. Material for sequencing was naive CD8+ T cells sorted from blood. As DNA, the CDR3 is TGTGCCAGCAGTGGGGCAGGTGCCTTTTACGAGCAGTACTTC. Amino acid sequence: CASSGAGAFYEQYF.